This T cell receptor beta chain was obtained from a study of PD-1 blockade in classical Hodgkin lymphoma. Study-level points and caveats: The authors have not defined what causes the repertoire differences, possibly disease activity or prior therapy. While CD8+ TCR diversity did not rise significantly by C4D1, CD4+ TCR diversity did. Baseline diversity in complete responders resembled that of newly diagnosed patients.

Of note for this clone: Its antigen is undetermined.

Relapses following autologous stem cell transplantation were seen in all patients, with brentuximab vedotin exposure varying. Classification of best responses gave complete response, partial response or progressive disease. Produced via immunoSEQ multiplex PCR; TCRdb's table is partial and in-frame only. The sample carries approximately 60,000 clones, under 95% recorded once. CDR3 length equals 14 residues. Trimming shortened V by 7 bases and J by 3 bases, and 12 bases separated the two germline ends. Germline lookup yields CDR1 MNHNS and CDR2 SASEGT. The origin of this receptor is a human donor with classical Hodgkin lymphoma. The rearrangement uses TRBV6-1 and TRBJ2-2; perhaps D is TRBD1 or TRBD2 (5 bases each). The sample in question was peripheral blood mononuclear cells (PBMCs), obtained at baseline. The CDR3 is CASNRDPDTGELFF. In DNA, the CDR3 is TGTGCCAGCAACCGGGACCCTGACACCGGGGAGCTGTTTTTT.